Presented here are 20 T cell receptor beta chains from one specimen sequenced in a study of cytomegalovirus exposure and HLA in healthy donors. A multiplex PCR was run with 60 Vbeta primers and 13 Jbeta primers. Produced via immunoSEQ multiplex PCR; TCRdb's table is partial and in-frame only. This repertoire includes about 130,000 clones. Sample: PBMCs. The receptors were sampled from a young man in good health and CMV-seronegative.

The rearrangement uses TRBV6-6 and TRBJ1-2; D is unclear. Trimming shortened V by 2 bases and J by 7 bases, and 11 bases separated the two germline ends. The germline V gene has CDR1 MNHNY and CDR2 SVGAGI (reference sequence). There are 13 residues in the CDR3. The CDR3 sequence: CASSYGFEGGYTF. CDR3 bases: TGTGCCAGCAGTTACGGGTTTGAGGGTGGCTACACCTTC.

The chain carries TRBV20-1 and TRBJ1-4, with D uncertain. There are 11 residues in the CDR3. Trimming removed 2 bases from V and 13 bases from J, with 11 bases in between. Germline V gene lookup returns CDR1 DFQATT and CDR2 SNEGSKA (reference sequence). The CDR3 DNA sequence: TGCAGTGCTAGATTGCGGGGAGGACTGTTTTTT. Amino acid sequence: CSARLRGGLFF.

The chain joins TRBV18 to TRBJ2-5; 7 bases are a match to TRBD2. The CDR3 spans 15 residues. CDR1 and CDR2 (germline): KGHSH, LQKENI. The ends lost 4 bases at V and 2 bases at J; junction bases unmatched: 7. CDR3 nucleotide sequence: TGTGCCAGCTCACAACTCGGGGGGAGACAAGAGACCCAGTACTTC. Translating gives CASSQLGGRQETQYF.

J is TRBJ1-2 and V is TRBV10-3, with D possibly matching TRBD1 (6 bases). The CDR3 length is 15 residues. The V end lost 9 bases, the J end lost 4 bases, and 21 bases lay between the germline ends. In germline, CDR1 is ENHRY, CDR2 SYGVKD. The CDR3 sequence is CAINNNGQPVYGYTF. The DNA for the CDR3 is TGTGCCATTAACAACAATGGACAGCCGGTCTATGGCTACACCTTC.

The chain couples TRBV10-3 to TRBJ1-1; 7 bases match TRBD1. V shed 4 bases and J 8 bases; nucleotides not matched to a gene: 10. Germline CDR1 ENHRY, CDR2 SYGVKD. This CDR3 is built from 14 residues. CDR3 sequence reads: CAISGPGGEGEAFF. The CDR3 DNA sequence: TGTGCCATCAGTGGCCCAGGGGGTGAGGGGGAAGCTTTCTTT.

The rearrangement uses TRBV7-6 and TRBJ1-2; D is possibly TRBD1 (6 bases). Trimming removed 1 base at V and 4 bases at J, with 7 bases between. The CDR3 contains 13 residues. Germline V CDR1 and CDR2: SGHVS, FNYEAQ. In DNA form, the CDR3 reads TGTGCCAGCAGCTTAGTACAGGGCTATGGCTACACCTTC. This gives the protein CASSLVQGYGYTF.

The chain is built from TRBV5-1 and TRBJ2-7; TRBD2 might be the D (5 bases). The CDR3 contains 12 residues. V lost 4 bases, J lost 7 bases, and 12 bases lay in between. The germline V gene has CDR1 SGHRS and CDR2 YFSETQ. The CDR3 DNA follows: TGCGCCAGCAGCCTAGGACGGGAAGAGCAGTACTTC. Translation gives CASSLGREEQYF.

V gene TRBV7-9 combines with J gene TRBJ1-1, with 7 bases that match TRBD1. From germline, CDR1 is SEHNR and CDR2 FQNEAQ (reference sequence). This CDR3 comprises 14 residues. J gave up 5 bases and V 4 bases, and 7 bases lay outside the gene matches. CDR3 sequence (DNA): TGTGCCAGCAGCTCAGGGGGAGGCCTAACTGAAGCTTTCTTT. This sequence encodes CASSSGGGLTEAFF.

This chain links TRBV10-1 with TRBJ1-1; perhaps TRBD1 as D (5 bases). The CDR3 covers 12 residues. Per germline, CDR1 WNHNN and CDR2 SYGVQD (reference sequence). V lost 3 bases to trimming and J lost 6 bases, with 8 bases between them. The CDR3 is CASSERQSEAFF. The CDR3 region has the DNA TGCGCCAGCAGTGAAAGACAGTCTGAAGCTTTCTTT.

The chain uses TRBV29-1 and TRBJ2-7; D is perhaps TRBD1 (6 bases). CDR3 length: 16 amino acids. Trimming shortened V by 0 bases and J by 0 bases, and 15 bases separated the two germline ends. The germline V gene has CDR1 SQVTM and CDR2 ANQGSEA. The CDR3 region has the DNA TGCAGCGTTGAAGATCAGGGGCGGAGTTCCTCCTACGAGCAGTACTTC. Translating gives CSVEDQGRSSSYEQYF.

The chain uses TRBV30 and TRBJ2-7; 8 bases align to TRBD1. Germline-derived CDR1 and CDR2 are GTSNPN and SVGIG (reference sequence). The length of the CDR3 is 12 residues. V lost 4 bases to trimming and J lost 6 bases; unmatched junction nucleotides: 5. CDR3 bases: TGTGCCTGGACGTATGACAGGGGCGAGCAGTACTTC. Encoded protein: CAWTYDRGEQYF. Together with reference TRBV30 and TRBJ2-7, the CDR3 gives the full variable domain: SQTIHQWPATLVQPVGSPLSLECTVEGTSNPNLYWYRQAAGRGLQLLFYSVGIGQISSEVPQNLSASRPQDRQFILSSKKLLLSDSGFYLCAWTYDRGEQYFGPGTRLTVT.

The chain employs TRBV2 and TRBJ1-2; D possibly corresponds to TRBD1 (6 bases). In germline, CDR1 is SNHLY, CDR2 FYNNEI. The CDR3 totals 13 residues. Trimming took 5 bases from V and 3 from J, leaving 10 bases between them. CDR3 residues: CASSRGGDYGYTF. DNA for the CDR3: TGTGCCAGCAGTAGGGGGGGAGACTATGGCTACACCTTC.

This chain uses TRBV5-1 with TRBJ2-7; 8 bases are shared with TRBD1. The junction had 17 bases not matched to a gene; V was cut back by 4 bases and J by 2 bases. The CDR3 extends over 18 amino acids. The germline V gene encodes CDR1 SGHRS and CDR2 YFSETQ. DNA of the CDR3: TGCGCCAGCAGCATCACCGGGACAGGTACCTCATCCCCCTACGAGCAGTACTTC. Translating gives CASSITGTGTSSPYEQYF.

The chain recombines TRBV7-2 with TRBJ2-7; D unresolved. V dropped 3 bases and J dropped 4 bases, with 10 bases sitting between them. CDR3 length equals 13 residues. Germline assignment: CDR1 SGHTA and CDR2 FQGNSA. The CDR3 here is CASSFSGRYEQYF. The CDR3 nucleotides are TGTGCCAGCAGCTTTTCAGGCAGGTACGAGCAGTACTTC. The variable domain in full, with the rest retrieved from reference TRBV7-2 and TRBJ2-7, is GAGVSQSPSNKVTEKGKDVELRCDPISGHTALYWYRQSLGQGLEFLIYFQGNSAPDKSGLPSDRFSAERTGGSVSTLTIQRTQQEDSAVYLCASSFSGRYEQYFGPGTRLTVT.

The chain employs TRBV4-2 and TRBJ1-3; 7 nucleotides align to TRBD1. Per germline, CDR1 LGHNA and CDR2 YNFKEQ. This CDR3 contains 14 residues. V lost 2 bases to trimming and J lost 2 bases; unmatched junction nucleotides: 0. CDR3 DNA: TGTGCCAGCAGCCAACAGGGGGCTGGAAACACCATATATTTT. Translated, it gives CASSQQGAGNTIYF.

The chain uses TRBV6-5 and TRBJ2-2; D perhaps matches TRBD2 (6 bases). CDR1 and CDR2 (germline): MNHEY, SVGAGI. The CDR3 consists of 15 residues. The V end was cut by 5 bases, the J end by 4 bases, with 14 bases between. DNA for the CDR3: TGTGCCAGCAGTCAAAGCGGGCACCCCACCGGGGAGCTGTTTTTT. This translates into CASSQSGHPTGELFF.

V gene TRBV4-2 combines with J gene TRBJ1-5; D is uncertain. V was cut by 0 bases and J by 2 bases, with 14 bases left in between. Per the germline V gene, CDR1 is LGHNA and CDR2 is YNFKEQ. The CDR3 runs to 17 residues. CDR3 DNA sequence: TGTGCCAGCAGCCAAGATCAGGCCGGATTCGGCAATCAGCCCCAGCATTTT. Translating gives CASSQDQAGFGNQPQHF.

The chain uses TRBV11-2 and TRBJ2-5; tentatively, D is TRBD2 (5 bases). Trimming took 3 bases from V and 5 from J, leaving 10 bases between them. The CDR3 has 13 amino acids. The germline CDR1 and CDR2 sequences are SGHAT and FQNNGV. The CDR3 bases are TGTGCCAGCAGCTTTGGGAGCCGGGAGACCCAGTACTTC. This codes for CASSFGSRETQYF. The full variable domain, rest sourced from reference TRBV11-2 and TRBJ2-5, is EAGVAQSPRYKIIEKRQSVAFWCNPISGHATLYWYQQILGQGPKLLIQFQNNGVVDDSQLPKDRFSAERLKGVDSTLKIQPAKLEDSAVYLCASSFGSRETQYFGPGTRLLVL.

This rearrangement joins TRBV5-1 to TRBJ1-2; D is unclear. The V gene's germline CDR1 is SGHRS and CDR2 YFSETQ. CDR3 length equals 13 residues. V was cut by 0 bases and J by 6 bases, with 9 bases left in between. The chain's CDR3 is CASSLAQMDGYTF. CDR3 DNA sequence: TGCGCCAGCAGCTTGGCCCAGATGGATGGCTACACCTTC.

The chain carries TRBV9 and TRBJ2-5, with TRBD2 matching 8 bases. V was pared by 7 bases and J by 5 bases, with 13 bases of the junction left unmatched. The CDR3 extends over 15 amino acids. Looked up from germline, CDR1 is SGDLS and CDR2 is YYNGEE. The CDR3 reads CASHPGGAAPETQYF. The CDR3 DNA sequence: TGTGCCAGCCACCCCGGGGGGGCCGCACCGGAGACCCAGTACTTC.